This record looks at one T cell receptor (beta chain) sequence and its context. Its cognate antigen is unknown. The method was immunoSEQ multiplex PCR; TCRdb's version includes in-frame clones alone and lacks a portion of them. The profile shows some 120,000 clones, approximately 95% of them singletons. The sample comes from a study of cytomegalovirus exposure and HLA in healthy donors. Findings of the study overall: Cytomegalovirus association was listed for 164 TCR beta chains. High specificity and sensitivity for cytomegalovirus status were reported for the classifier.

Germline V lookup: CDR1 SGHRS, CDR2 YFSETQ. The length of the CDR3 is 14 residues. V lost 2 bases and J lost 2, with 11 bases in between. The rearrangement links TRBV5-1 to TRBJ2-7; D may be TRBD2 (6 bases). The sample was PBMCs. The source is a man between 18 and 29 years old in good health and CMV-seronegative. CDR3 bases: TGCGCCAGCAGCTTATGGGGGGTTCCCTACGAGCAGTACTTC. Translating it yields CASSLWGVPYEQYF.